This TCR beta chain was found in a study of T cells in Graves' hyperthyroidism and ophthalmopathy. Criteria for exclusion of patients were uncontrolled infection, other autoimmune disease, pregnancy or lactation. On the basis of clinical symptoms, serum thyroxine and TRAb, thyroid ultrasound and orbital computed tomography, diagnoses were made. Amplified regions were TCR beta CDR3 sequences from RNA transcripts. HTBI primers were used for first-round RT-PCR of the TCR CDR3. TCRdb fed the multiplex PCR reads into MiXCR, producing one record per CDR3 protein. The profile shows 500,000 to 600,000 distinct CDR3 sequences, approximately 44% of them singletons. This CDR3 contains 12 residues. V was clipped by 10 bases and J by 4 bases; unmatched bases: 5.

The V gene is TRBV12-3 or TRBV12-4, the J gene TRBJ2-5; TRBD2 matches at 8 bases. This clonotype was sampled from a woman aged 18-29 years with Graves' hyperthyroidism. The sequenced sample consisted of peripheral blood or thyroid tissue (not recorded which). The CDR3: CATYLAGETQYF. CDR3 bases: TGTGCCACATACCTAGCGGGAGAGACCCAGTACTTC.